The 14 T cell receptor beta chains listed next were all sequenced from one sample in a study of T cell responses to AZD1222 COVID-19 vaccine. Here immunoSEQ multiplex PCR was the method, and the copy in TCRdb shows in-frame clones only, minus some. The data hold about 110,000 clones, with around 82% observed a single time. Specimen: peripheral blood, collected on day 0 of AZD1222 vaccination. Receptors were obtained from an adult in good health.

The gene calls are TRBV28 and TRBJ1-6, with 7 bases identical to TRBD1. The CDR3 is 14 amino acids. The germline V gene has CDR1 MDHEN and CDR2 SYDVKM. The ends lost 6 bases at V and 6 bases at J; junction bases unmatched: 5. CDR3 region: CASRRQGGNSPLHF. The CDR3, as DNA: TGTGCCAGCAGGCGCCAGGGGGGTAATTCACCCCTCCACTTT.

The chain couples TRBV19 to TRBJ2-5, with 8 bases aligning to TRBD1. CDR3 length: 14 residues. Germline lookup yields CDR1 LNHDA and CDR2 SQIVND (reference sequence). With 6 bases clipped from V and 2 bases from J, the junction kept 5 bases outside the gene matches. In DNA, the CDR3 is TGTGCCAGTAGGCTCAGGGGGCATCAAGAGACCCAGTACTTC. This sequence encodes CASRLRGHQETQYF.

This clone came up once. V usage is TRBV2 and J usage is TRBJ2-3, with 14 bases identical to TRBD2. The J segment lost 5 bases and the V segment lost 6 bases, leaving 4 bases of the junction unmatched. CDR3 length equals 15 residues. Germline loops: CDR1 SNHLY, CDR2 FYNNEI. The CDR3 region is CASRRLAGGRDTQYF. The CDR3 nucleotides are TGTGCCAGCAGGAGACTAGCGGGGGGGCGAGATACGCAGTATTTT.

This clone has more than one count but fewer than ten. Other nucleotide sequences in the sample specify the same CDR3. The V call is TRBV6-2 or TRBV6-3, the J call TRBJ2-3; 10 nucleotides match TRBD1. V trimming: 6 bases; J trimming: 6 bases; junction bases outside the gene matches: 6. The CDR3 length is 14 residues. Germline CDR1 MNHEY, CDR2 SVGEGT. The DNA for the CDR3 is TGTGCCAGCAGCTCCGGGACAGGGGCGGATACGCAGTATTTT. Encoded protein: CASSSGTGADTQYF.

This rearrangement joins TRBV11-2 to TRBJ1-1, with 9 bases matching TRBD1. The V gene's germline CDR1 is SGHAT and CDR2 FQNNGV. The length of the CDR3 is 14 residues. V trimming: 5 bases; J trimming: 5 bases; junction bases outside the gene matches: 6. This CDR3 is CASSRGGQGTEAFF. CDR3 sequence (DNA): TGTGCCAGCAGCCGCGGCGGACAGGGGACTGAAGCTTTCTTT.

The rearrangement uses TRBV9 and TRBJ2-7; 7 bases fit TRBD1. V gave up 4 bases and J gave up 3 bases; unmatched junction bases: 7. This CDR3 has 14 residues. CDR1 is SGDLS, CDR2 YYNGEE, per germline. The CDR3 DNA is TGTGCCAGCAGCCCCGGGACAGCGTACTACGAGCAGTACTTC. Protein product: CASSPGTAYYEQYF.

The rearrangement links TRBV18 to TRBJ2-7, with D maybe TRBD2 (5 bases). The CDR3 is made up of 16 amino acids. The germline CDR1 and CDR2 sequences are KGHSH and LQKENI. V lost 0 bases, J lost 0 bases, and 12 bases lay in between. This CDR3 is CASSPPGRGSSYEQYF. As DNA, the CDR3 is TGTGCCAGCTCACCACCGGGTCGGGGAAGCTCCTACGAGCAGTACTTC. Filled out from reference TRBV18 and TRBJ2-7, the complete variable domain reads NAGVMQNPRHLVRRRGQEARLRCSPMKGHSHVYWYRQLPEEGLKFMVYLQKENIIDESGMPKERFSAEFPKEGPSILRIQQVVRGDSAAYFCASSPPGRGSSYEQYFGPGTRLTVT.

The V and J genes are TRBV6-2 or TRBV6-3 and TRBJ2-2, with D perhaps TRBD2 (5 bases). The CDR3 loop spans 14 amino acids. The germline V gene encodes CDR1 MNHEY and CDR2 SVGEGT. Trimming took 0 bases from V and 6 from J, leaving 8 bases between them. CDR3 sequence (DNA): TGTGCCAGCAGTTACTCGAAGGAGGCCGGGGAGCTGTTTTTT. It translates to CASSYSKEAGELFF.

V is TRBV5-1 and J is TRBJ2-5, with D tentatively TRBD1 (5 bases). Trimming shortened V by 4 bases and J by 0 bases, and 16 bases separated the two germline ends. The germline CDR1 and CDR2 sequences are SGHRS and YFSETQ. CDR3 length equals 16 residues. CDR3 in amino acids: CASSKGHRSNQETQYF. Here the CDR3 DNA reads TGCGCCAGCAGCAAAGGACATCGATCGAACCAAGAGACCCAGTACTTC. Based on the CDR3 plus reference TRBV5-1 and TRBJ2-5, the full variable domain is KAGVTQTPRYLIKTRGQQVTLSCSPISGHRSVSWYQQTPGQGLQFLFEYFSETQRNKGNFPGRFSGRQFSNSRSEMNVSTLELGDSALYLCASSKGHRSNQETQYFGPGTRLLVL.

The genes are TRBV29-1 and TRBJ1-2; D ambiguous. V dropped 6 bases and J dropped 4 bases, with 24 bases sitting between them. CDR1 is SQVTM, CDR2 ANQGSEA, per germline. The CDR3 contains 16 residues. The DNA for the CDR3 is TGCAGCGTACCCGACCCCACGACGGTTGGTAGCTATGGCTACACCTTC. It encodes CSVPDPTTVGSYGYTF. Filled out from reference TRBV29-1 and TRBJ1-2, the complete variable domain reads SAVISQKPSRDICQRGTSLTIQCQVDSQVTMMFWYRQQPGQSLTLIATANQGSEATYESGFVIDKFPISRPNLTFSTLTVSNMSPEDSSIYLCSVPDPTTVGSYGYTFGSGTRLTVV.

The rearrangement joins TRBV12-3 or TRBV12-4 to TRBJ1-1; TRBD1 aligns across 8 bases. Unmatched junction bases numbered 8, after V lost 7 bases and J lost 7 bases. The CDR3 covers 13 residues. CDR3 amino acids: CASIGQGAGEAFF. The CDR3 region has the DNA TGTGCCAGCATCGGACAGGGAGCGGGTGAAGCTTTCTTT.

This clone was counted between two and nine times. The V gene is TRBV6-5, the J gene TRBJ1-1; D is unclear. Germline loops: CDR1 MNHEY, CDR2 SVGAGI. This CDR3 contains 13 residues. Trimming took off 6 bases at V and 0 bases at J, with 8 bases between the two ends. CDR3 residues: CASRDSMNTEAFF. The CDR3 region has the DNA TGTGCCAGCAGGGACTCAATGAACACTGAAGCTTTCTTT.

The chain uses TRBV18 and TRBJ2-7, with a weak D call TRBD1 (6 bases). V gave up 4 bases and J gave up 2 bases, with 12 bases separating them. The CDR3 extends over 14 amino acids. CDR1 and CDR2 from the germline V gene are KGHSH and LQKENI. The CDR3 DNA is TGTGCCAGCTCACAGGACAGAAATACCTACGAGCAGTACTTC. Amino acids: CASSQDRNTYEQYF.

This clone was seen only once. The V and J genes are TRBV15 and TRBJ1-4; no reliable D call. Germline CDR1 reads LNHNV; CDR2 reads YYDKDF (reference sequence). The V and J ends lost 0 bases and 4 bases respectively, with 9 bases between them. The CDR3 is made up of 15 amino acids. CDR3: CATSREREYNEKLFF. In DNA, the CDR3 is TGTGCCACCAGCAGAGAGAGGGAGTATAATGAAAAACTGTTTTTT. The variable domain in full, with the rest retrieved from reference TRBV15 and TRBJ1-4, is DAMVIQNPRYQVTQFGKPVTLSCSQTLNHNVMYWYQQKSSQAPKLLFHYYDKDFNNEADTPDNFQSRRPNTSFCFLDIRSPGLGDTAMYLCATSREREYNEKLFFGSGTQLSVL.